Shown below are 7 T cell receptor beta chains from a single sample sequenced in a study of shared clonotypes between healthy human individuals. Produced via immunoSEQ multiplex PCR; TCRdb's table is partial and in-frame only. Of 1.5 million to 2.5 million clones listed, over 85% are singletons. CD8 cells classed as naive were CD45RO-negative and positively selected for CCR7, excluding terminally differentiated effector memory CD45RA+ cells. Input material: naive CD8+ T cells sorted from blood. The receptors were gathered from a man between 18 and 29 years old in good health.

V gene TRBV19 combines with J gene TRBJ1-5; a possible D gene is TRBD1 (5 bases). Trimming cost V 11 bases and J 0 bases, with 17 bases left between them. The CDR3 runs 15 residues. Germline lookup yields CDR1 LNHDA and CDR2 SQIVND (reference sequence). In DNA form, the CDR3 reads TGTGCCTCCGTTCCCGACAGTTATAGCAATCAGCCCCAGCATTTT. Its protein is CASVPDSYSNQPQHF.

The genes are TRBV12-5 and TRBJ2-7, with D unclear. Germline assignment: CDR1 LGHNT and CDR2 FRNRAP. Trimming stripped 3 bases from V and 2 bases from J, with 8 bases between. This CDR3 contains 13 residues. The CDR3 bases are TGTGCTAGTGGTTTTGACAAGACCTACGAGCAGTACTTC. This gives the protein CASGFDKTYEQYF.

The genes are TRBV9 and TRBJ2-3; 10 bases are shared with TRBD2. Germline CDR1 SGDLS, CDR2 YYNGEE. The CDR3 length is 16 residues. V dropped 4 bases and J dropped 6; count of bases not matched to a gene: 11. The CDR3 DNA is TGTGCCAGCAGCATCGAAGCGGGGGGGCCTTCTGATACGCAGTATTTT. Its protein is CASSIEAGGPSDTQYF.

The DNA for the CDR3 is TGCGCCAGCAGCTCTGGACAGGGGGCCCACGAGCAGTACTTC. It translates to CASSSGQGAHEQYF. The V gene is TRBV5-1, the J gene TRBJ2-7; TRBD1 agrees at 11 bases. This CDR3 spans 14 amino acids. After removal of 3 bases from V and 5 bases from J, the junction contained 4 bases not matched to a gene. The germline V gene has CDR1 SGHRS and CDR2 YFSETQ.

This sequence joins TRBV6-5 and TRBJ2-3, with 9 nucleotides matching TRBD1. V dropped 1 base and J dropped 7; count of bases not matched to a gene: 3. CDR3 length equals 14 residues. Germline V lookup: CDR1 MNHEY, CDR2 SVGAGI. CDR3 amino acids: CASSYWTGDNTQYF. In DNA, the CDR3 is TGTGCCAGCAGTTACTGGACAGGGGATAATACGCAGTATTTT.

V is TRBV5-1 and J is TRBJ1-2; perhaps TRBD1 as D (6 bases). Germline CDR1 and CDR2: SGHRS and YFSETQ. V gave up 2 bases and J gave up 6 bases, with 14 bases separating them. This CDR3 has 14 amino acids. CDR3 sequence (DNA): TGCGCCAGCAGCTTATCAACAGGGAATGATGGCTACACCTTC. Its translation is CASSLSTGNDGYTF.

Comments on this clone: Other nucleotide sequences from this sample produce the same CDR3. V gene TRBV9 combines with J gene TRBJ2-3; possibly TRBD2 for D (5 bases). The CDR3 is 15 amino acids. Germline lookup yields CDR1 SGDLS and CDR2 YYNGEE. The V end lost 3 bases, the J end lost 2 bases, and 13 bases lay between the germline ends. The CDR3 DNA reads TGTGCCAGCAGCGGTAGATCCGGGATCACAGATACGCAGTATTTT. This gives the protein CASSGRSGITDTQYF.